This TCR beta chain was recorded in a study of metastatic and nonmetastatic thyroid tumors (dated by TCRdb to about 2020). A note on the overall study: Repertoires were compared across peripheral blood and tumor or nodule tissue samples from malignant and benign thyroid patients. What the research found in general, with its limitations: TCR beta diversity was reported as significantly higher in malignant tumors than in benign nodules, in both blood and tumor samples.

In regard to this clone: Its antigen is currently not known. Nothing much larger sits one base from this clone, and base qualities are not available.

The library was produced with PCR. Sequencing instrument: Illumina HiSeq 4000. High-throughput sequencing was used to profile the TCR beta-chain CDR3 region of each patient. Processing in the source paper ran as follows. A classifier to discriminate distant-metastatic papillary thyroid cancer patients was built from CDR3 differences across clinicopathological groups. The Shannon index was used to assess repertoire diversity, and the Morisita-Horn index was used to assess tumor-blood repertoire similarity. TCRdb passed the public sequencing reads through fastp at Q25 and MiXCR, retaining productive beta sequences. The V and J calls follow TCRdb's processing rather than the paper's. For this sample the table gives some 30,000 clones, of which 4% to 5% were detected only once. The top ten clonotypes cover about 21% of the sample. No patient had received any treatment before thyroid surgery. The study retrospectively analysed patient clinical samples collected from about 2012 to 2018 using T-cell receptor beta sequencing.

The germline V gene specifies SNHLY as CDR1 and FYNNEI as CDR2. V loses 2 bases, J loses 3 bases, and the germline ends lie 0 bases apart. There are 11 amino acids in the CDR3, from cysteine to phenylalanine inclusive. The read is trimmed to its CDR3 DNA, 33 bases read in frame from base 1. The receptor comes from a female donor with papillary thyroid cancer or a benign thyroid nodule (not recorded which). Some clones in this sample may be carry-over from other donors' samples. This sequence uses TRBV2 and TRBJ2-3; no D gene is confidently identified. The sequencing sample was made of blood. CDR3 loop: CASSETDTQYF. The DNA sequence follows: TGTGCCAGCAGTGAAACAGATACGCAGTATTTT.